Listed below are T cell receptor beta chains from one sample, sequenced in a study of identical twins. MiXCR, applied by TCRdb to the 5' RACE reads, yields one record per CDR3 protein. The sample holds about 430,000 distinct CDR3 sequences, roughly 20% seen once. Sample: naive T cells sorted from blood. The receptors were sampled from a man over 45 in good health. Both conserved end residues are part of each CDR3. The size entry is marked missing in some rows and otherwise reads once, few, many or a size class.

abundance,v_gene,j_gene,CDR3aa
-,TRBV5-1,TRBJ2-3,CASSSQGDTYVDTQYF
many,TRBV12-3/TRBV12-4,TRBJ1-3,CASTHRDRVDTIYF
-,TRBV7-6,TRBJ2-3,CASSLALSHFTDTQYF
-,TRBV15,TRBJ2-7,CATSSPLGLAGVYEQYF
few,TRBV10-3,TRBJ1-4,CAISDPGIGEKLFF
-,TRBV28,TRBJ1-1,CASKTQGFTEAFF
few,TRBV14,TRBJ2-7,CASNQITGEQYF
-,TRBV6-5,TRBJ2-3,CASSYSIYSLDTDTQYF
-,TRBV27,TRBJ2-5,CASSFIGFQGGVQETQYF
-,TRBV3-1,TRBJ2-7,CATQGQGMYEQYF
many,TRBV5-1,TRBJ2-3,CASSWAGTGSSDTQYF
-,TRBV7-8,TRBJ2-1,CASSLARLAGGPGYNEQFF
many,TRBV12-3/TRBV12-4,TRBJ2-7,CASSTRPTEQYF
-,TRBV29-1,TRBJ2-1,CSVARDRVLQGQFF
-,TRBV29-1,TRBJ2-7,CSVGKGTYEQYF
many,TRBV6-5,TRBJ2-1,CASSYGGADEQFF
few,TRBV12-3/TRBV12-4,TRBJ2-1,CASSRQTSGTYNEQFF
-,TRBV6-5,TRBJ2-3,CASSYQTSGGGTDTQYF
few,TRBV4-3,TRBJ2-3,CASSQESPGGASTDTQYF
-,TRBV28,TRBJ2-2,CASRDRGRSSGELFF
-,TRBV5-1,TRBJ2-1,CASSSVGQGYNEQFF
-,TRBV20-1,TRBJ2-6,CSARGPHSGANVLTF
many,TRBV10-3,TRBJ2-6,CAISESTSSGANVLTF
many,TRBV9,TRBJ2-3,CASSVSGVTDTQYF
few,TRBV6-1,TRBJ2-2,CASRRGQGSNTGELFF
few,TRBV25-1,TRBJ2-7,CASSPQDRGFYEQYF
-,TRBV5-1,TRBJ2-5,CASSFISGPSGGETQYF
many,TRBV20-1,TRBJ2-5,CSARIWTEETQYF
once,TRBV7-2,TRBJ1-6,CASSLSPQGWSPLHF
-,TRBV29-1,TRBJ1-6,CSARQGSRSPLHF
-,TRBV4-1,TRBJ2-1,CASSHPPRGNEQFF
many,TRBV9,TRBJ2-7,CASSVEGQGAQEQYF
-,TRBV19,TRBJ2-7,CASSGSLTYEQYF
-,TRBV7-2,TRBJ2-7,CASSLGWSGRGEQYF
few,TRBV24-1,TRBJ2-2,CATTGTGHTGELFF
-,TRBV7-9,TRBJ1-1,CASSALTGNTEAFF